Each of the 2 T cell receptor beta chains below was sequenced from the same sample in a study of cytomegalovirus exposure and HLA in healthy donors. Researchers ran the PCR with 60 Vbeta and 13 Jbeta primers. The assay was immunoSEQ multiplex PCR, and TCRdb's table has in-frame clones only and misses some. The sample carries approximately 190,000 clones, 80% recorded once. The sequenced sample consisted of PBMCs. The receptors originated from a man aged 35-49 years in good health and CMV-seropositive.

This clone was detected a few times. V usage is TRBV7-2 and J usage is TRBJ2-7; D is unresolved. The CDR3 contains 13 residues. Per germline, CDR1 SGHTA and CDR2 FQGNSA. Trimming stripped 4 bases from V and 4 bases from J, with 11 bases between. DNA for the CDR3: TGTGCCAGCAGCTCGTCCATACTTTACGAGCAGTACTTC. It is translated as CASSSSILYEQYF.

This sequence joins TRBV28 and TRBJ1-2; 8 bases match TRBD1. Germline V gives CDR1 MDHEN, CDR2 SYDVKM. The V and J ends lost 2 bases and 8 bases, in that order; junction bases with no gene match: 7. There are 14 residues in the CDR3. CDR3: CASSLSRDRHGYTF. CDR3 coding DNA: TGTGCCAGCAGTTTAAGCAGGGACAGGCACGGCTACACCTTC.